These 5 T cell receptor beta chains were all obtained from the same sample, sequenced in a study of blood T cell repertoires in COVID-19. The repertoire was sequenced with immunoSEQ multiplex PCR; TCRdb's copy has only in-frame clones and lacks some. The data contain some 240,000 clones, roughly 84% of them singletons. The sample taken for sequencing was PBMCs or T cells enriched from blood (not recorded which). The receptors here all came from a man aged 45 to 65 who had recovered from COVID-19.

V and J are TRBV5-4 and TRBJ1-3; D is undetermined. Germline V gives CDR1 SGHNT, CDR2 YYREEE (reference sequence). The CDR3 has 15 residues. Trimming pared 0 bases from V and 6 bases from J, leaving 13 bases between. The CDR3 DNA is TGTGCCAGCAGCTTGGACTCCGCCCGGGTAAACACCATATATTTT. It specifies CASSLDSARVNTIYF.

The chain is built from TRBV18 and TRBJ2-7, with a possible D match to TRBD2 (5 bases). The CDR3 extends over 14 amino acids. V was clipped by 3 bases and J by 2 bases, with 11 bases between them. Germline CDR1 reads KGHSH; CDR2 reads LQKENI. The CDR3 protein is CASSPADGTYEQYF. DNA of the CDR3: TGTGCCAGCTCACCGGCCGACGGGACCTACGAGCAGTACTTC. Complete variable domain (other parts from reference TRBV18 and TRBJ2-7): NAGVMQNPRHLVRRRGQEARLRCSPMKGHSHVYWYRQLPEEGLKFMVYLQKENIIDESGMPKERFSAEFPKEGPSILRIQQVVRGDSAAYFCASSPADGTYEQYFGPGTRLTVT.

The J gene is TRBJ2-4, the V gene TRBV1; TRBD1, as called in the table, went unchecked against the DNA. TRBV1 is labeled a pseudogene. This CDR3 contains 19 residues. The CDR3 DNA follows: TGCACCAGCAGCCAAGATCTTCCCGCAGGACAGCCAGCCAAAAACATTCAGTACTTC. It specifies CTSSQDLPAGQPAKNIQYF.

V is TRBV24-1 and J is TRBJ2-5; possible D gene TRBD2, 5 bases. The CDR3 covers 15 residues. In germline, CDR1 is KGHDR, CDR2 SFDVKD. With 1 base removed from V and 2 bases from J, the gap between germline ends came to 10 bases. CDR3 loop: CATSDFKTKQETQYF. CDR3 DNA: TGTGCCACCAGTGATTTTAAGACTAAACAAGAGACCCAGTACTTC.

The chain has TRBV12-5 and TRBJ2-1, with 16 positions matching TRBD2. The ends lost 5 bases at V and 8 bases at J; junction bases unmatched: 18. Germline V gives CDR1 LGHNT, CDR2 FRNRAP. The CDR3 covers 20 residues. The CDR3 sequence is CASGRPGLAGGPVGHDEQFF. The DNA for the CDR3 is TGTGCTAGTGGTCGCCCGGGACTAGCGGGGGGGCCCGTGGGTCATGATGAGCAGTTCTTC.